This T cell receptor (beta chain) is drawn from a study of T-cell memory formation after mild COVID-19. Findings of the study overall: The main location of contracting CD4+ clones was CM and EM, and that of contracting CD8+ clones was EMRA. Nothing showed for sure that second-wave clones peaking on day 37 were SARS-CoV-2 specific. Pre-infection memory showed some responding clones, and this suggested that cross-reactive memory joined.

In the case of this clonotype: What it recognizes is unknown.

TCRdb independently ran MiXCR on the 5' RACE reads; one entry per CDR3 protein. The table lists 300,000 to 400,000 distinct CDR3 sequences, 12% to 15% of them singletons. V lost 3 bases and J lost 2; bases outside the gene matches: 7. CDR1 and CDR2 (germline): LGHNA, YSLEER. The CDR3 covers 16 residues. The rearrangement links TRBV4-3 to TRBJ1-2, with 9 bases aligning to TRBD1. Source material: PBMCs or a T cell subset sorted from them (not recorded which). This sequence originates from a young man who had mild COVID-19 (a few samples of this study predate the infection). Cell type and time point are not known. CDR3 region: CASSHALGTGNYGYTF. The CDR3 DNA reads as TGCGCCAGCAGCCATGCCCTCGGGACAGGGAACTATGGCTACACCTTC.